This TCR beta chain was identified during a study of shared clonotypes between healthy human individuals. Method: immunoSEQ multiplex PCR; TCRdb's copy keeps in-frame clones and lacks some. The repertoire consists of roughly 2.4 million clones, with under 97% occurring once and the leading ten covering approximately 0.13%. Per germline, CDR1 SEHNR and CDR2 FQNEAQ (reference sequence). This CDR3 comprises 17 residues. Trimming stripped 1 base from V and 0 bases from J, with 15 bases between. Sample: naive CD4+ T cells sorted from blood. The subset: CD45RA+ positively selected. The chain combines TRBV7-9 with TRBJ1-1; D is unclear. The receptor comes from a man aged 18 to 30 in good health. The DNA of the CDR3 is TGTGCCAGCAGCTTAGATCGCGCCAGACGTTTGAACACTGAAGCTTTCTTT. Its translation: CASSLDRARRLNTEAFF.